This passage covers 13 T cell receptor beta chains from one sample sequenced in a study of monozygotic twins with inflammatory bowel disease. TCRdb re-analyzed the 5' RACE reads; it lists each CDR3 protein once, without DNA. The table for this sample gives a few hundred thousand distinct CDR3 sequences. The sequenced material came from blood. The receptors originated from a human donor with ulcerative colitis or Crohn's disease, or a healthy co-twin of an affected twin (not recorded which).

This rearrangement joins TRBV20-1 to TRBJ2-5; there is no DNA to check the TCRdb D call of TRBD1. CDR1 is DFQATT and CDR2 is SNEGSKA in the germline V gene (reference sequence). CDR3 length: 14 amino acids. The CDR3: CSARDTGSQETQYF.

The chain carries TRBV12-3 or TRBV12-4 and TRBJ2-1; there is no DNA to check the TCRdb D call of TRBD2. CDR3 length: 15 residues. CDR3 loop: CASSFNIPGLNEQFF.

The chain carries TRBV7-3 and TRBJ2-1; TCRdb outputs TRBD1, but without DNA this stays unchecked. Germline loops: CDR1 SGHTA, CDR2 FQGTGA. The CDR3 totals 14 residues. The CDR3 spells CASSPSGQGNEQFF.

This sequence joins TRBV20-1 and TRBJ2-5; the TRBD1 assignment by TCRdb is unverifiable without DNA. From germline, CDR1 is DFQATT and CDR2 SNEGSKA (reference sequence). CDR3 size: 14 residues. The CDR3 here is CSANSAGLRETQYF.

V gene TRBV5-1 combines with J gene TRBJ2-1; lacking DNA, the TRBD1 call made by TCRdb goes unchecked. Germline loops: CDR1 SGHRS, CDR2 YFSETQ. CDR3 size: 17 residues. The chain's CDR3 is CASRMSFLGTGYNEQFF.

V and J are TRBV5-1 and TRBJ2-7; as DNA is missing, the TRBD1 call by TCRdb cannot be tested. Germline loops: CDR1 SGHRS, CDR2 YFSETQ. The CDR3 covers 15 residues. The CDR3 reads CASSSGAGTGYEQYF.

The chain recombines TRBV6-5 with TRBJ1-6. The CDR3 has 14 amino acids. Germline values: CDR1 MNHEY, CDR2 SVGAGI. CDR3 in amino acids: CASSLQGQNSPLHF.

The chain combines TRBV28 with TRBJ1-1. The CDR3 consists of 17 residues. The germline V gene has CDR1 MDHEN and CDR2 SYDVKM. This CDR3 reads CASSLAAGALSLLGAFF.

The V gene is TRBV28, the J gene TRBJ2-1; checking the TCRdb D call of TRBD2 is not possible without DNA. This CDR3 has 21 residues. Looked up from germline, CDR1 is MDHEN and CDR2 is SYDVKM. The CDR3 region is CASSTWRIGERVLDSYNEQFF.

This chain links TRBV30 with TRBJ2-3; as DNA is missing, the TRBD2 call by TCRdb cannot be tested. Germline V lookup: CDR1 GTSNPN, CDR2 SVGIG (reference sequence). The CDR3 is 15 residues long. CDR3 region: CAWSVQGGLTDTQYF.

The J gene is TRBJ2-2, the V gene TRBV29-1. CDR1 is SQVTM and CDR2 is ANQGSEA in the germline V gene. The CDR3 covers 11 residues. The CDR3 region is CSAANTGELFF.

This rearrangement joins TRBV30 to TRBJ1-3. Germline assignment: CDR1 GTSNPN and CDR2 SVGIG (reference sequence). The CDR3 loop spans 11 amino acids. The CDR3 loop reads CAWSAGNTIYF.

V usage is TRBV5-1 and J usage is TRBJ2-5. The CDR3 contains 15 residues. Germline V gene sequence: CDR1 SGHRS, CDR2 YFSETQ. Here the CDR3 reads CASSPQERSQETQYF.